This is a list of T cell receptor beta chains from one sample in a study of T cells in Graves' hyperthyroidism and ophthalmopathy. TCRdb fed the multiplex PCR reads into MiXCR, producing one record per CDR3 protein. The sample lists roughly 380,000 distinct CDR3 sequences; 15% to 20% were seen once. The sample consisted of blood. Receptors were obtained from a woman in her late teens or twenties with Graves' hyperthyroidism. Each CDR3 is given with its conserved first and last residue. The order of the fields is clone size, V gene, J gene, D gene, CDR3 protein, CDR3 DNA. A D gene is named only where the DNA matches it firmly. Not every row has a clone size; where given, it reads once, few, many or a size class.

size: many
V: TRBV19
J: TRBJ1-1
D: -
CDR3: CASSPTVRGDTEAFF
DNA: TGTGCCAGTAGTCCCACAGTCCGGGGAGACACTGAAGCTTTCTTT

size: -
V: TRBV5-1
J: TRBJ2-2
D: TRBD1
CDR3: CASSLAPGQTNTGELFF
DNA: TGCGCCAGCAGCTTGGCCCCGGGACAGACGAACACCGGGGAGCTGTTTTTT

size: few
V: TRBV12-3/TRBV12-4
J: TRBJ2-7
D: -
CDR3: CASSFGRSTYEQYF
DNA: TGTGCCAGCAGTTTTGGACGATCAACCTACGAGCAGTACTTC

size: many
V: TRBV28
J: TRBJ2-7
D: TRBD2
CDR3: CASSRQRLAGDYEQYF
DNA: TGTGCCAGCAGTCGGCAACGACTAGCGGGGGACTACGAGCAGTACTTC

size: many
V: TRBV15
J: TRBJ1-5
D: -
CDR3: CATSREMNSAQHF
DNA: TGTGCCACCAGCAGAGAAATGAACAGCGCCCAGCATTTT

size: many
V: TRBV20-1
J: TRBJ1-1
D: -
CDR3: CSAHPVSGAYPFF
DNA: TGCAGTGCGCACCCGGTCTCGGGGGCCTACCCTTTCTTT

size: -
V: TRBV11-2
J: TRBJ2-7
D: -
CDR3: CASSFESSYEQYF
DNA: TGTGCCAGCAGCTTTGAGTCCTCCTACGAGCAGTACTTC

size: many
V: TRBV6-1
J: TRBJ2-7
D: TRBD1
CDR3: CASSESQGEFYEQYF
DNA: TGTGCCAGCAGTGAATCACAGGGGGAGTTCTACGAGCAGTACTTC

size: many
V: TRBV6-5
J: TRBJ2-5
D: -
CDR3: CASRWDNQETQYF
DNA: TGTGCCAGCAGGTGGGACAACCAAGAGACCCAGTACTTC

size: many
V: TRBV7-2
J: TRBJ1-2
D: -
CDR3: CASRSRRGGNYGYTF
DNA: TGTGCCAGCAGGTCTAGACGGGGGGGAAATTATGGCTACACCTTC

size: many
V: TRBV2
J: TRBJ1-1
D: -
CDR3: CASRERIRTEAFF
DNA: TGTGCCAGCAGGGAGCGTATTAGGACTGAAGCTTTCTTT

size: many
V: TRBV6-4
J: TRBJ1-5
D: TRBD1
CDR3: CASSETGGEHQPQHF
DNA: TGTGCCAGCAGTGAGACAGGGGGCGAGCATCAGCCCCAGCATTTT

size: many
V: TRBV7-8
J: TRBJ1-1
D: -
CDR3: CASSIWTVMNTEAFF
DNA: TGTGCCAGCAGCATCTGGACGGTTATGAACACTGAAGCTTTCTTT

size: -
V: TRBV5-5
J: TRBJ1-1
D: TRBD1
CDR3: CASSPGTEWNTEAFF
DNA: TGTGCCAGCAGCCCCGGGACAGAGTGGAACACTGAAGCTTTCTTT

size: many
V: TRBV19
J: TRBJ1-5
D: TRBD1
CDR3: CATLPGGSQPQHF
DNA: TGTGCCACTCTCCCAGGGGGCAGTCAGCCCCAGCATTTT